The 16 T cell receptor beta chains below all came from one sample that was sequenced in a study of regulatory T cells in long-lasting Graves disease. The authors built TCR beta libraries using iRepertoire HTBI primers and Arm-PCR of CDR3 regions. TCRdb reprocessed the multiplex PCR reads with MiXCR, giving one entry per CDR3 protein. The sample has approximately 380,000 distinct CDR3 sequences; 20% to 25% are singletons. Time point here: persistent/refractory GD, antithyroid drugs over 5 years with positive TRAb. From RNA extracted from PBMCs, the TCR library was made. The sample consisted of peripheral blood mononuclear cells (PBMCs), taken when the disease was refractory, from a patient treated with antithyroid drugs. These receptors originate from a female donor with Graves disease.

This chain links TRBV9 with TRBJ2-7, with D perhaps given as TRBD1 or TRBD2 (5 bases each). Germline lookup yields CDR1 SGDLS and CDR2 YYNGEE. The CDR3 has 14 amino acids. Trimming shortened V by 1 base and J by 2 bases, and 10 bases separated the two germline ends. CDR3 residues: CASSVRDGTYEQYF. CDR3 coding DNA: TGTGCCAGCAGCGTACGGGACGGGACCTACGAGCAGTACTTC.

This clonotype was seen more than once but under ten times. This sequence joins TRBV3-1 and TRBJ1-3; D unclear. This CDR3 contains 14 residues. The V end lost 2 bases, the J end lost 0 bases, and 5 bases lay between the germline ends. CDR1 is LGHDT, CDR2 YNNKEL, per germline (reference sequence). The CDR3 nucleotides read TGTGCCAGCAGCCAATCGGGCTCTGGAAACACCATATATTTT. Its translation: CASSQSGSGNTIYF.

J is TRBJ2-7 and V is TRBV28; 10 nucleotides agree with TRBD2. Germline V gene data show CDR1 as MDHEN and CDR2 as SYDVKM. CDR3 length: 15 residues. The V segment lost 2 bases and the J segment 6 bases; nucleotides outside the gene matches: 7. For the CDR3, the DNA is TGTGCCAGCAGTTTAGGGCTAGCGGGAGTGCTCGAGCAGTACTTC. Protein: CASSLGLAGVLEQYF.

This clonotype was recorded a few times. J is TRBJ1-5 and V is TRBV12-3 or TRBV12-4; perhaps TRBD1 as D (6 bases). The CDR3 is made up of 14 amino acids. Trimming took off 4 bases at V and 7 bases at J, with 14 bases between the two ends. The CDR3 sequence is CASSSWGASQPQHF. Here the CDR3 DNA reads TGTGCCAGCAGTTCCTGGGGGGCGAGCCAGCCCCAGCATTTT.

This clonotype was seen only a few times. The chain uses TRBV10-3 and TRBJ2-6, with D unresolved. Germline lookup yields CDR1 ENHRY and CDR2 SYGVKD. CDR3 size: 13 residues. The ends were cut back, 10 bases at V and 1 base at J, with 8 bases in the middle. CDR3 DNA: TGTGCCACCGCGGAATCTGGGGCCAACGTCCTGACTTTC. Protein product: CATAESGANVLTF.

This clonotype was seen repeatedly, ten times or more. The CDR3 region has the DNA TGTGCCAGCAGTTTGGAGGGCCCCGAGACCCAGTACTTC. Protein product: CASSLEGPETQYF. The V and J genes are TRBV28 and TRBJ2-5; a possible D gene is TRBD2 (6 bases). The V end lost 3 bases, the J end lost 5 bases, and 10 bases lay between the germline ends. The CDR3 has 13 amino acids. Germline lookup yields CDR1 MDHEN and CDR2 SYDVKM.

This clonotype has only a few counts. Here the CDR3 reads CSAGLDYEQYF. The CDR3 DNA reads TGCAGTGCTGGACTAGACTACGAGCAGTACTTC. V usage is TRBV20-1 and J usage is TRBJ2-7; 7 positions match TRBD2. V lost 5 bases to trimming and J lost 3 bases; unmatched junction nucleotides: 1. Germline CDR1 reads DFQATT; CDR2 reads SNEGSKA (reference sequence). This CDR3 comprises 11 residues.

This clonotype has at least ten counts. This CDR3 reads CAGGTGPYEQYF. The CDR3 DNA is TGTGCCGGCGGGACAGGTCCCTACGAGCAGTACTTC. The chain carries TRBV2 and TRBJ2-7; 8 positions agree with TRBD1. The germline CDR1 and CDR2 sequences are SNHLY and FYNNEI. The CDR3 is made up of 12 amino acids. Trimming took 11 bases from V and 2 from J; bases not matched to a gene: 5.

This clonotype has at least ten counts. The chain is built from TRBV20-1 and TRBJ1-2; D ambiguous. V was shortened by 5 bases and J by 3 bases, with 4 bases between the two germline ends. This CDR3 has 10 amino acids. CDR1 and CDR2 from the germline V gene are DFQATT and SNEGSKA (reference sequence). The CDR3 sequence: CSAGDYGYTF. In DNA, the CDR3 is TGCAGTGCTGGTGACTATGGCTACACCTTC.

This clonotype was recorded a few times. The chain uses TRBV25-1 and TRBJ2-7; D call uncertain. CDR1 and CDR2 (germline): MGHDK, SYGVNS. The CDR3 loop spans 13 amino acids. Trimming shortened V by 4 bases and J by 2 bases, and 9 bases separated the two germline ends. Here the CDR3 reads CASSGQETYEQYF. In DNA, the CDR3 is TGTGCCAGCAGTGGGCAAGAAACCTACGAGCAGTACTTC.

The gene calls are TRBV15 and TRBJ2-1; no clear D. The CDR3 is 13 residues long. V was cut by 5 bases and J by 6 bases, with 11 bases left in between. Germline CDR1 reads LNHNV; CDR2 reads YYDKDF (reference sequence). The CDR3 loop is CATSARLANEQFF. The CDR3 DNA is TGTGCCACCAGCGCCAGACTTGCCAATGAGCAGTTCTTC.

Concerning this clonotype: The DNA is omitted, as the CDR3 cannot be located on it reliably, and the CDR3 follows TCRdb's listing. Here the CDR3 reads CASSFYICSARVTAYEQYF. The chain joins TRBV7-2 to TRBJ2-7; the table calls TRBD2, which could not be checked here. The germline V gene has CDR1 SGHTA and CDR2 FQGNSA. The CDR3 is 19 residues long, counting both termini.

On this clonotype itself: A much larger clonotype is one base distant, so this may be a read error. The CDR3 DNA reads TGTGCCAGCAGTGGAGCGGGGCAGGGCTCCTACGAGCAGTACTTC. Its translation is CASSGAGQGSYEQYF. The chain has TRBV2 and TRBJ2-7; 7 bases are a match to TRBD2. The CDR3 extends over 15 amino acids. The J segment lost 0 bases and the V segment lost 4 bases, leaving 6 bases of the junction unmatched. Germline loops: CDR1 SNHLY, CDR2 FYNNEI.

The V call is TRBV5-1, the J call TRBJ2-2, with 11 positions matching TRBD2. The CDR3 spans 18 residues. Germline CDR1 and CDR2: SGHRS and YFSETQ. J lost 8 bases, V lost 1 base, and 13 bases had no gene match. CDR3 sequence reads: CASSLNLAGGHAKGELFF. CDR3 sequence (DNA): TGCGCCAGCAGCTTGAACCTAGCGGGAGGCCATGCGAAAGGGGAGCTGTTTTTT.

This clonotype was counted ten times or more. This rearrangement joins TRBV12-3 or TRBV12-4 to TRBJ1-1; tentatively, D is TRBD1 (6 bases). The CDR3 totals 15 residues. V lost 1 base and J 0 bases, leaving 9 bases between the germline ends. The CDR3 loop reads CASSLVRGLNTEAFF. The CDR3 DNA sequence: TGTGCCAGCAGTTTAGTCAGGGGCCTGAACACTGAAGCTTTCTTT.

The chain joins TRBV20-1 to TRBJ1-5; perhaps TRBD1 as D (5 bases). The germline gives CDR1 DFQATT, CDR2 SNEGSKA (reference sequence). The CDR3 spans 15 residues. Trimming removed 6 bases from V and 0 bases from J, with 15 bases in between. In DNA form, the CDR3 reads TGCAGTGCCCTCCAGCTGGGGGATAGCAATCAGCCCCAGCATTTT. As protein: CSALQLGDSNQPQHF.